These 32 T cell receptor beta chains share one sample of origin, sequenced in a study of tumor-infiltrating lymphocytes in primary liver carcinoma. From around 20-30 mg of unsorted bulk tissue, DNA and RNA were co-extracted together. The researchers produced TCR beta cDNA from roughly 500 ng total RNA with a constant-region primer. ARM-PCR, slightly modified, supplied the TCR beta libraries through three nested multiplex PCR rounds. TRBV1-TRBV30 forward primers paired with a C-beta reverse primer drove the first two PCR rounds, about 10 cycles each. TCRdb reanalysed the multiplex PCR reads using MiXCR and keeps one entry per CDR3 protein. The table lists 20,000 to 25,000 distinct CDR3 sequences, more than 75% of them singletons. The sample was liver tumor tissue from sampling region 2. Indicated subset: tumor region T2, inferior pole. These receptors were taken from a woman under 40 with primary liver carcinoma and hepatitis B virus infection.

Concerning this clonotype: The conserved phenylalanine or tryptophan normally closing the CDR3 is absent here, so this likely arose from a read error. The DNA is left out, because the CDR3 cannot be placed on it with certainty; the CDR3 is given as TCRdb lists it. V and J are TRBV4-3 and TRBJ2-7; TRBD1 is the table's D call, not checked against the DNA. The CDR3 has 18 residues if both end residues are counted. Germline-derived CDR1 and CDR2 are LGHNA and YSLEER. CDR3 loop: CASSQAVTGAHISYERYL.

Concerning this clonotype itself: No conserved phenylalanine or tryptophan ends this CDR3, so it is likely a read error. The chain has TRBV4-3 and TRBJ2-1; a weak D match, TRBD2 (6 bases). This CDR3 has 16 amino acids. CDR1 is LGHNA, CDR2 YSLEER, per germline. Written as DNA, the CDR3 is TGTGCCAGCAGCCGAGATGCGGGAAGCTCCTACAATGAGCAGTTCTCC. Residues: CASSRDAGSSYNEQFS.

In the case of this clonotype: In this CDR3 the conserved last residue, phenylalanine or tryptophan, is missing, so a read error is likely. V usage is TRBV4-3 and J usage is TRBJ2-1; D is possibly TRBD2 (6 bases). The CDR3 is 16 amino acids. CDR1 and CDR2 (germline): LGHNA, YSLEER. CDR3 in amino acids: CASSHDAGSSYDEQFI. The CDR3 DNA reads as TGCGCCAGCAGCCATGATGCGGGAAGCTCCTACGATGAGCAGTTCATC.

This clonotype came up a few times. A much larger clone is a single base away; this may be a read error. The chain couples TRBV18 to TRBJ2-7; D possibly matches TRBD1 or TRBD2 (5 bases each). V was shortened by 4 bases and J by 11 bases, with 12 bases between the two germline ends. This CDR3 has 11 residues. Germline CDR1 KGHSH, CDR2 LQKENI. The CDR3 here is CASSQTEEEYF. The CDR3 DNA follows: TGTGCCAGCTCACAGACAGAGGAGGAGTACTTC.

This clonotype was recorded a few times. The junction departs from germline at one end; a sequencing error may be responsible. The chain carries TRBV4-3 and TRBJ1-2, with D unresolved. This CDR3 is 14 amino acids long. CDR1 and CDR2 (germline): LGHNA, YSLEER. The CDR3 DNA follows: TGCACCAGTAGCGCTGAATTGGAGATCTATGGCTACACCTTC. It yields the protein CTSSAELEIYGYTF.

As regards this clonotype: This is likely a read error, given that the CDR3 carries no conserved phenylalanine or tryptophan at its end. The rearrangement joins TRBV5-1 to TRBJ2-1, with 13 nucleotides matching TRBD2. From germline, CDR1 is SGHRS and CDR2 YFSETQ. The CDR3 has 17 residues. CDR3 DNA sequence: TGCGCCAGCAGCTTGGGACTAGCGGGAGGCTTGGGCTATGAACAGTTCTTA. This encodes CASSLGLAGGLGYEQFL.

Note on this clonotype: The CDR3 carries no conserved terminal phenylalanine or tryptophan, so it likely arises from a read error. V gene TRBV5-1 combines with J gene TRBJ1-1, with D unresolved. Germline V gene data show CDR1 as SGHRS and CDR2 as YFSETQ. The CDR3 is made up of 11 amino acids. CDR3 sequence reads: CASSLGNEAFL. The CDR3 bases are TGCGCTAGCAGCTTGGGTAATGAAGCTTTCCTT.

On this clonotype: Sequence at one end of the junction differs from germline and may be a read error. CDR3 sequence: CGSSETLPGGAADTGELFF. The CDR3 nucleotides are TGTGGCAGCAGTGAAACCCTTCCCGGGGGCGCCGCGGACACCGGGGAACTGTTTTTT. The chain has TRBV6-1 and TRBJ2-2, with D perhaps TRBD1 or TRBD2 (6 bases each). This CDR3 spans 19 amino acids. Germline values: CDR1 MNHNS, CDR2 SASEGT.

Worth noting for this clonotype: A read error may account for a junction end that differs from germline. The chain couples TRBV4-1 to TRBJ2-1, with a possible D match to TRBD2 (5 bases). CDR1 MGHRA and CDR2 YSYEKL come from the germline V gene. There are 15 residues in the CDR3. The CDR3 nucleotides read TGTGCCAACAGCCTTAATACGGGAACTCTTCATAAGCAGTTCTTC. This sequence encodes CANSLNTGTLHKQFF.

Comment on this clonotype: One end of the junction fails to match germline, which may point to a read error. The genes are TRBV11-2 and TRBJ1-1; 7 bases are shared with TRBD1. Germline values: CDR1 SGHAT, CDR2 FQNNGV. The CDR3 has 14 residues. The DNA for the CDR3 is TGTGCCAGCAGATATACAGGGGCGAGGGCTGGAGCTTACTTT. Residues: CASRYTGARAGAYF.

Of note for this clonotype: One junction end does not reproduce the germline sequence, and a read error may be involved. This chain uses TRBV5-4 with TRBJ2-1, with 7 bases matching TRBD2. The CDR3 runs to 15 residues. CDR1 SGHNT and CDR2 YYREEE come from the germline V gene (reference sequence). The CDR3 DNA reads TGTGTCAGCGCGGGCGGACTAGACGCCTACAATGAGCAATGCTTC. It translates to CVSAGGLDAYNEQCF.

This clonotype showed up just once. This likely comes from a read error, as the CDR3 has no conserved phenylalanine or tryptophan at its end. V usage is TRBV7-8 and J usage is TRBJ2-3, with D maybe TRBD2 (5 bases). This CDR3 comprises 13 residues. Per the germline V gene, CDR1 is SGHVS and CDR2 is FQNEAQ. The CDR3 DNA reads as TGTGTCAGCAGCTCACTAGTACCAGATACGCAGTATTAT. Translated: CVSSSLVPDTQYY.

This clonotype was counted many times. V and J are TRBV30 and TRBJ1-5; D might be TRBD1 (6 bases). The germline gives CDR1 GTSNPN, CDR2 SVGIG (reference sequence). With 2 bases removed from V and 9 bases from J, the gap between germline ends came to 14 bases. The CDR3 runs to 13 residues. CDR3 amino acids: CAWSPGAGGPQHF. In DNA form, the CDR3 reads TGTGCCTGGAGTCCAGGGGCGGGAGGGCCCCAGCATTTT.

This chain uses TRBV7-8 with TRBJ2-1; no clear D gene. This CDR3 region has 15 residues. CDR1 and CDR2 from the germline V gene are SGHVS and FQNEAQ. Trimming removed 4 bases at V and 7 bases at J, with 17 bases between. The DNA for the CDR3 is TGTGCCAGCAGCTACTGGGGTTCTAGAGTTAATGAGCAGTTCTTC. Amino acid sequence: CASSYWGSRVNEQFF. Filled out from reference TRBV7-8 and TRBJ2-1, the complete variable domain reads GAGVSQSPRYKVAKRGQDVALRCDPISGHVSLFWYQQALGQGPEFLTYFQNEAQLDKSGLPSDRFFAERPEGSVSTLKIQRTQQEDSAVYLCASSYWGSRVNEQFFGPGTRLTVL.

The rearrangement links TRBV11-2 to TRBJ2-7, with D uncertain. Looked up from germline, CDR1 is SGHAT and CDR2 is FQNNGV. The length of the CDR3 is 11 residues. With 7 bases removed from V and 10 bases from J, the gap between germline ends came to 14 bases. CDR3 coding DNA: TGTGCCAGCACTCCAGCCAGTGTTCAGTACTTC. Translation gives CASTPASVQYF. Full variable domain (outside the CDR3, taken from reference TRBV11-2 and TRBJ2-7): EAGVAQSPRYKIIEKRQSVAFWCNPISGHATLYWYQQILGQGPKLLIQFQNNGVVDDSQLPKDRFSAERLKGVDSTLKIQPAKLEDSAVYLCASTPASVQYFGPGTRLTVT.

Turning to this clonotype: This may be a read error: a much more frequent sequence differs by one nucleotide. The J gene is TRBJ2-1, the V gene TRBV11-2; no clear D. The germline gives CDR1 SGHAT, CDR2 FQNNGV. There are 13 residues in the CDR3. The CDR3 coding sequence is TGTGCCAGCAACTTATCGGTTACGAATGAGCAGTTCTTC. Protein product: CASNLSVTNEQFF.

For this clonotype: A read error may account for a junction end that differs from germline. CDR3 sequence reads: CIVEVGGVEIQYF. The CDR3 DNA reads as TGCATCGTTGAAGTTGGGGGGGTCGAGATCCAGTACTTC. The chain carries TRBV29-1 and TRBJ2-5, with 7 bases that match TRBD2. The CDR3 covers 13 residues. Per germline, CDR1 SQVTM and CDR2 ANQGSEA.

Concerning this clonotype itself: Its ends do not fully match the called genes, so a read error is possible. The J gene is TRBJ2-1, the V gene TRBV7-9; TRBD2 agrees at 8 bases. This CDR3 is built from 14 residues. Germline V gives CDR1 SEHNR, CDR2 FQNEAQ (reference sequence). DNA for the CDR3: TGTACCAGCAGCTTAGATCTAACGGGAGGGATGCAGTTCTTC. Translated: CTSSLDLTGGMQFF.

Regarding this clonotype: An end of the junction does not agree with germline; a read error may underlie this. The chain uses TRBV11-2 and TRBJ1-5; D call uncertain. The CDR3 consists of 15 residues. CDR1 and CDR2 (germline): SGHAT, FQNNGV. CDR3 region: CASSLETSPFRPQHF. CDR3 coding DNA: TGTGCCAGCAGTTTAGAGACCTCCCCGTTTCGGCCCCAGCATTTT.

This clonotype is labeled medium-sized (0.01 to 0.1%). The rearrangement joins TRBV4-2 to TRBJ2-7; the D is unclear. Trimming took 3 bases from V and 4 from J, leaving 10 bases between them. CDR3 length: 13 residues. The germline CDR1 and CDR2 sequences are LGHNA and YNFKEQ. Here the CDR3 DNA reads TGTGCCAGCAGCCAGTACATGGCGTACGAGCAGTACTTC. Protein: CASSQYMAYEQYF.

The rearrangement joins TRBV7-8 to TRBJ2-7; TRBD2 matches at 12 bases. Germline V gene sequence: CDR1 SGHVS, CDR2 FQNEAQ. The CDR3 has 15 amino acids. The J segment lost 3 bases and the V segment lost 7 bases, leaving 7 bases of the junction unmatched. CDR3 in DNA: TGTGCCAGCATTAGGACTAGCGGGGTCAACTACGAGCAGTACTTC. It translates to CASIRTSGVNYEQYF.

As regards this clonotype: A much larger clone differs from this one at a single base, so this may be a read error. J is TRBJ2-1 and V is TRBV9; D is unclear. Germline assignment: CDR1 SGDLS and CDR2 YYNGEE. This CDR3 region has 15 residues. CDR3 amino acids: CASSVDSNLYNERFF. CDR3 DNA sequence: TGTGCCAGCAGCGTAGACTCTAACCTCTACAATGAGCGGTTCTTC.

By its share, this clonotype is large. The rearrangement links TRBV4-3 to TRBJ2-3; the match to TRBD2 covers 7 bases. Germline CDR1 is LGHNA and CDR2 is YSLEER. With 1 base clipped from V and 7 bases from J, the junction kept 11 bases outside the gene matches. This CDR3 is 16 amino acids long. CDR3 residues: CASSQGFAGARHTQYF. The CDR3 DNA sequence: TGCGCCAGCAGCCAAGGTTTTGCGGGAGCCAGGCATACGCAGTATTTT.

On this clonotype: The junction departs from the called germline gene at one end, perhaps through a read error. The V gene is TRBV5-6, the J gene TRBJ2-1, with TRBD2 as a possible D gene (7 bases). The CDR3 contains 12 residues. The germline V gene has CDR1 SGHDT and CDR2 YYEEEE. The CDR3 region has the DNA TGTACCAGCAGACCACGGGGGGACACGCAGTTCTTC. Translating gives CTSRPRGDTQFF.

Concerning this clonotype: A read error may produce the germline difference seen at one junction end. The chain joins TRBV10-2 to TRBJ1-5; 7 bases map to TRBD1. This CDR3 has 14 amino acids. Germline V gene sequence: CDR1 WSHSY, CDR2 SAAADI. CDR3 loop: CTSSESDRAQSQHF. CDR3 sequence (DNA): TGCACTAGCAGTGAGTCCGACAGGGCTCAGTCCCAGCATTTT.

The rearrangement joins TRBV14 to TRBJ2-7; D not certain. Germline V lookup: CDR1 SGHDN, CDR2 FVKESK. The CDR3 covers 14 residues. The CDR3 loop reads CANSTRTLIYEQYF. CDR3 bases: TGTGCTAACAGCACGCGGACCCTTATCTACGAGCAGTACTTC.

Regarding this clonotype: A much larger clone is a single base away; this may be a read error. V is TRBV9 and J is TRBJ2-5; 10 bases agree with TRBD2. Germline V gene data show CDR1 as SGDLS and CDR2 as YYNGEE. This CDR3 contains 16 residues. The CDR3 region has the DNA TGTGTCAGCAGCGGGAGGGCTAGCGGAAACCAAGAGACCCAGTACTTC. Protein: CVSSGRASGNQETQYF. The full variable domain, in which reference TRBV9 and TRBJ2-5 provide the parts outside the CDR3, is DSGVTQTPKHLITATGQRVTLRCSPRSGDLSVYWYQQSLDQGLQFLIQYYNGEERAKGNILERFSAQQFPDLHSELNLSSLELGDSALYFCVSSGRASGNQETQYFGPGTRLLVL.

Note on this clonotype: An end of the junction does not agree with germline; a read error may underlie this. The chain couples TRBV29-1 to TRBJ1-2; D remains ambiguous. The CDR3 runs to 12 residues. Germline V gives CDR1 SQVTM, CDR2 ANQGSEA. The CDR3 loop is CTVVHWDGGHTF. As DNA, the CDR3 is TGCACCGTTGTCCATTGGGATGGCGGCCACACCTTC.

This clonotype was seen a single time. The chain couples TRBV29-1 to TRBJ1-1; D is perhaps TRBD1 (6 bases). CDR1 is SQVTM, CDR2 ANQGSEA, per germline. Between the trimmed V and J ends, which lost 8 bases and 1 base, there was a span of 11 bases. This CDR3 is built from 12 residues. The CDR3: CSLKTGNTEAFF. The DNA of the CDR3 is TGCAGCCTCAAGACAGGGAACACTGAAGCTTTCTTT.

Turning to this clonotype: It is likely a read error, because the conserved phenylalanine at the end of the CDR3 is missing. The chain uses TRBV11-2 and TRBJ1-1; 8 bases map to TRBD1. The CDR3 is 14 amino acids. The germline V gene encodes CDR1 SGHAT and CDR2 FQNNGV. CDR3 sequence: CASKYTGGRAEAFS. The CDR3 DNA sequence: TGTGCCAGCAAATATACAGGGGGGAGGGCTGAGGCTTTCTCT.

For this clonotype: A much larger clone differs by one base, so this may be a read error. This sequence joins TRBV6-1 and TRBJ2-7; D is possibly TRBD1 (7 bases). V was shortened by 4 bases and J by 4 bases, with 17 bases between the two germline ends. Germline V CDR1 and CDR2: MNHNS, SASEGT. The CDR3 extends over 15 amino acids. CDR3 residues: CASSGRGTETYEQYF. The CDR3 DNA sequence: TGTGCCAGCAGTGGCCGGGGGACAGAAACTTACGAGCAGTACTTC.

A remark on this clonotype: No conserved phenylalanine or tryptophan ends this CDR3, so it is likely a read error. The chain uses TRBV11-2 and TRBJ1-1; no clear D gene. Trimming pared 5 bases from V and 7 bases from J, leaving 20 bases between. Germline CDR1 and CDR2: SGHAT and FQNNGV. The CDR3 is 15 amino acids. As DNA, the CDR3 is TGTGCCAGCAGCCTAAAAATAGGGAGGTTAAATGAAGCTTTCATT. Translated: CASSLKIGRLNEAFI.